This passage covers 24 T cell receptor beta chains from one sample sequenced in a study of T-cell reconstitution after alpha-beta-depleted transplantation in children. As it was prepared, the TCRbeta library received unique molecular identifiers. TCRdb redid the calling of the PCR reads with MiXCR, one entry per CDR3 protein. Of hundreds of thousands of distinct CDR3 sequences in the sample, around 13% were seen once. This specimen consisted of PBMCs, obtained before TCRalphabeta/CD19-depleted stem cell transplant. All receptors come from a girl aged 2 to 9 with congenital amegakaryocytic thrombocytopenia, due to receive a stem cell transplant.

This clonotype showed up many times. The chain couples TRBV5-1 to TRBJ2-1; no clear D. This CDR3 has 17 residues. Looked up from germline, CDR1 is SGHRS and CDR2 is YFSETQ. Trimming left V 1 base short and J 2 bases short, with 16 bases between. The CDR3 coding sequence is TGCGCCAGCAGCTTGAGCCCGGTGGCTGCGGCCTACAATGAGCAGTTCTTC. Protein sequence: CASSLSPVAAAYNEQFF.

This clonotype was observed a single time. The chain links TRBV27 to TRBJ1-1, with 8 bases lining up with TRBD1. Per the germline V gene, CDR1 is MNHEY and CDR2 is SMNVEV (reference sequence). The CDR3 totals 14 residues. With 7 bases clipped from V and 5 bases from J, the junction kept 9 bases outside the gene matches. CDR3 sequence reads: CASTPTGGWTEAFF. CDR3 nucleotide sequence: TGTGCCAGCACTCCCACAGGGGGGTGGACTGAAGCTTTCTTT.

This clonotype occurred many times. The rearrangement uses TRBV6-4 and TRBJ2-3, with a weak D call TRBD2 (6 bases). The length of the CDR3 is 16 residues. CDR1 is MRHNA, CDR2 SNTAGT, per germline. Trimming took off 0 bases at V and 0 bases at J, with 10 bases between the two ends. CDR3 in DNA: TGTGCCAGCAGTGACTCCCCCGGGGGAAGCACAGATACGCAGTATTTT. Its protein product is CASSDSPGGSTDTQYF.

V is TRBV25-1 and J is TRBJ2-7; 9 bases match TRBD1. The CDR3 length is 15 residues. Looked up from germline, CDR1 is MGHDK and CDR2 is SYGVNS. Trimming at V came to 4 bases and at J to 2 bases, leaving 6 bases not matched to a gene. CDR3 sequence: CASSGGTGPTYEQYF. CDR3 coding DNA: TGTGCCAGCAGTGGAGGGACAGGGCCCACCTACGAGCAGTACTTC.

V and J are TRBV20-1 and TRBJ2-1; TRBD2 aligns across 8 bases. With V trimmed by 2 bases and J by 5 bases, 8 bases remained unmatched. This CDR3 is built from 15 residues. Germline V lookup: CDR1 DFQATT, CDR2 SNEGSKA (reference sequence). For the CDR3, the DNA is TGCAGTGCTAGAAGGCCCATAGCGGGAAACAATGAGCAGTTCTTC. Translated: CSARRPIAGNNEQFF.

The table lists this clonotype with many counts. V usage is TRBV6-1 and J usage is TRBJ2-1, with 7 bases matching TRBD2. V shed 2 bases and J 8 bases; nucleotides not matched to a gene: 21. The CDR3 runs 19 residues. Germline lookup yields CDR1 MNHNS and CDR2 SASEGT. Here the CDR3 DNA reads TGTGCCAGCAGTGAATCGCTCGCACTAGCGCCCGTGGGTCTCCATGAGCAGTTCTTC. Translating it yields CASSESLALAPVGLHEQFF.

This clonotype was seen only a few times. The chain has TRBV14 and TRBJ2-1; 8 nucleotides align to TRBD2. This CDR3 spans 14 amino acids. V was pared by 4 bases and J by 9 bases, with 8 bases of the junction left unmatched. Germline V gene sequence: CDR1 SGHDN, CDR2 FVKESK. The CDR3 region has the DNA TGTGCCAGCAGCCTCGCAGCGGGAGTGGGTGAGCAGTTCTTC. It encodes CASSLAAGVGEQFF.

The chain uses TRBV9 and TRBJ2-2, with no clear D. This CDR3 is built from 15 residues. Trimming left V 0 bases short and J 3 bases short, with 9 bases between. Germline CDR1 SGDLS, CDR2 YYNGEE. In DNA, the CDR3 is TGTGCCAGCAGCGTAGGACATATTGACACCGGGGAGCTGTTTTTT. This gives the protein CASSVGHIDTGELFF. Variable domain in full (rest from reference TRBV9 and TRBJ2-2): DSGVTQTPKHLITATGQRVTLRCSPRSGDLSVYWYQQSLDQGLQFLIQYYNGEERAKGNILERFSAQQFPDLHSELNLSSLELGDSALYFCASSVGHIDTGELFFGEGSRLTVL.

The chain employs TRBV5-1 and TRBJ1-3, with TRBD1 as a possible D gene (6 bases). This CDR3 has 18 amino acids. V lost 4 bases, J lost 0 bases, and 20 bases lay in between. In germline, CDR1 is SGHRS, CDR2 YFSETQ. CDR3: CASSQVSGGALSGNTIYF. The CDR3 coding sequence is TGCGCCAGCAGCCAAGTATCGGGGGGGGCTCTCTCTGGAAACACCATATATTTT.

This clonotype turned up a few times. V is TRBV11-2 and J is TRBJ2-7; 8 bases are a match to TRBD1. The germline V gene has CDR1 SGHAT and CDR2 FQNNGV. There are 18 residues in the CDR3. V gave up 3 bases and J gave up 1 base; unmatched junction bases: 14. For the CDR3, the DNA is TGTGCCAGCAGCTTCAGGACAGGGACGACTCGACGGTCCTACGAGCAGTACTTC. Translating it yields CASSFRTGTTRRSYEQYF.

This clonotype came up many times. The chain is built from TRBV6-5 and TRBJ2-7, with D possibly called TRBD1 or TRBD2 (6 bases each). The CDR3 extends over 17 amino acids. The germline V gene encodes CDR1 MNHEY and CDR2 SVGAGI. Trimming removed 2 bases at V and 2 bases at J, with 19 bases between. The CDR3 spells CASSYGPGALITYEQYF. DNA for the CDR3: TGTGCCAGCAGTTACGGTCCGGGGGCGCTTATCACCTACGAGCAGTACTTC.

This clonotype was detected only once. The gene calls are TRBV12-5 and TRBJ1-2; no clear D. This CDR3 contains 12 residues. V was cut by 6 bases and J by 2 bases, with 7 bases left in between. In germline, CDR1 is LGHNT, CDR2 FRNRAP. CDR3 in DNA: TGTGCTAGTGGGCCTTACAACTATGGCTACACCTTC. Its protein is CASGPYNYGYTF.

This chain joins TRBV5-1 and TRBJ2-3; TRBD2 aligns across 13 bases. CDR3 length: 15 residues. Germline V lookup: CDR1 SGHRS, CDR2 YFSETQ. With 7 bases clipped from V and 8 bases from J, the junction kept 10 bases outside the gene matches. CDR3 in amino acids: CASSTGTSGKPTQYF. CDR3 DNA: TGCGCCAGCTCCACCGGGACTAGCGGGAAGCCTACGCAGTATTTT. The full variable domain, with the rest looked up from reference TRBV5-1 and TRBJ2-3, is KAGVTQTPRYLIKTRGQQVTLSCSPISGHRSVSWYQQTPGQGLQFLFEYFSETQRNKGNFPGRFSGRQFSNSRSEMNVSTLELGDSALYLCASSTGTSGKPTQYFGPGTRLTVL.

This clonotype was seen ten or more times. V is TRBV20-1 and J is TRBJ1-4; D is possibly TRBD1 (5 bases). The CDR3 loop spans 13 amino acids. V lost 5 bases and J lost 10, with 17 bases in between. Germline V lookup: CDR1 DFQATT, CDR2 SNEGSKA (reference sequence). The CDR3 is CSAWRGEGGKLFF. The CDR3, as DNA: TGCAGTGCTTGGAGAGGGGAGGGAGGAAAACTGTTTTTT.

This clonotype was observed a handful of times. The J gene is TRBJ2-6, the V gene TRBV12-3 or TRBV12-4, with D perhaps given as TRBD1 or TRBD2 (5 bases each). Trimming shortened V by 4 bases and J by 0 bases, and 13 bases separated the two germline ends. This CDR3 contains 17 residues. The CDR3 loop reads CASSSWDAYSGANVLTF. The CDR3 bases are TGTGCCAGCAGTTCCTGGGACGCATACTCTGGGGCCAACGTCCTGACTTTC.

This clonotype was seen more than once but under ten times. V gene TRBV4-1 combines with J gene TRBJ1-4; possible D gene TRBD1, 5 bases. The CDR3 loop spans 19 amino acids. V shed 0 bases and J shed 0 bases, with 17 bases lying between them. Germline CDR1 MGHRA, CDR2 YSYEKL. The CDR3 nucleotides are TGCGCCAGCAGCCAAGATAGTAAGGCAAAAGGGGCAACTAATGAAAAACTGTTTTTT. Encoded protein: CASSQDSKAKGATNEKLFF.

The CDR3 DNA is TGTGCCAGCAGTCCTCACTTGCCTAGGGGAACAGATACGCAGTATTTT. Translated: CASSPHLPRGTDTQYF. The chain uses TRBV12-3 or TRBV12-4 and TRBJ2-3; D is possibly TRBD1 (5 bases). CDR3 length: 16 residues. The V end lost 5 bases, the J end lost 3 bases, and 18 bases lay between the germline ends.

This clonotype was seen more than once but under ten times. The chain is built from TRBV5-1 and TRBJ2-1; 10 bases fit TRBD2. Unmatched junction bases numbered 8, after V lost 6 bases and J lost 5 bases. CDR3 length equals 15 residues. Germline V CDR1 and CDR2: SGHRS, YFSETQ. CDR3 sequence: CASTKASGRNNEQFF. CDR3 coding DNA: TGCGCCAGCACAAAAGCTAGCGGGAGAAACAATGAGCAGTTCTTC.

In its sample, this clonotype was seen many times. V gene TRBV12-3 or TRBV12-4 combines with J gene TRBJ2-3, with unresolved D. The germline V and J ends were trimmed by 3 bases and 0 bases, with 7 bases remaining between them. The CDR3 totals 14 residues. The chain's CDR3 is CASSFWVSTDTQYF. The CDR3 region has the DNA TGTGCCAGCAGTTTCTGGGTGAGCACAGATACGCAGTATTTT.

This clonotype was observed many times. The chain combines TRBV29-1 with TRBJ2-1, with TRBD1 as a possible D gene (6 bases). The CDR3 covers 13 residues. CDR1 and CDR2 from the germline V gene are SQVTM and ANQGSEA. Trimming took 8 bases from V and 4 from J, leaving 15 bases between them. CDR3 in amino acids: CSQQGRTYNEQFF. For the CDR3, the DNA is TGCAGCCAGCAGGGGCGGACTTACAATGAGCAGTTCTTC.

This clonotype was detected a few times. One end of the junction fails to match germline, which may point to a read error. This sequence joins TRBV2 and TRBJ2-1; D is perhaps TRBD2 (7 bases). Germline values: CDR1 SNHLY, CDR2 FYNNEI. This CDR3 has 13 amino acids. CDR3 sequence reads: CASSANEGGVGIF. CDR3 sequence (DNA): TGTGCCAGCAGTGCAAACGAAGGGGGGGTCGGAATCTTC.

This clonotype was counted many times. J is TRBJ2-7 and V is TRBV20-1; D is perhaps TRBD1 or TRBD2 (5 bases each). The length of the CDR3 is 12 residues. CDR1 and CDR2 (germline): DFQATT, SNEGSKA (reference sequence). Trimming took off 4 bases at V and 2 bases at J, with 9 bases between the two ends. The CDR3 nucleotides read TGCAGTGCTAAACGGGGCGCCTACGAGCAGTACTTC. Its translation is CSAKRGAYEQYF.

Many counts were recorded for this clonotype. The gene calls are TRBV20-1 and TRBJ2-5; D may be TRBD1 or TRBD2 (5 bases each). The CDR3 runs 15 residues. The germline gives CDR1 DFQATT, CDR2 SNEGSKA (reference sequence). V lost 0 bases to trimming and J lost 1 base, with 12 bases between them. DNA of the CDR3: TGCAGTGCTAGAGATGGAGTTGGGGGCCAAGAGACCCAGTACTTC. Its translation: CSARDGVGGQETQYF.

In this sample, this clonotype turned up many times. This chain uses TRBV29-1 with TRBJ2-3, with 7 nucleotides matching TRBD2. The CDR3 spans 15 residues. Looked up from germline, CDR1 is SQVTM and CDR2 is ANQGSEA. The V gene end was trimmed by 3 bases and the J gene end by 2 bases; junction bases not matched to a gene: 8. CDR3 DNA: TGCAGCGTTGAGCTAGCGGACCGCCCCACAGATACGCAGTATTTT. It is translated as CSVELADRPTDTQYF.